These 26 T cell receptor beta chains were all obtained from the same sample, sequenced in a study of blood T cells in healthy people across ages. Through a sample-barcoded 5' primer and a J-beta primer mix, a second PCR was run for roughly 6 to 11 cycles. In TCRdb, the 5' RACE reads were re-called with MiXCR into one record per CDR3 protein. The sample consists of around 280,000 distinct CDR3 sequences, roughly 26% of them appearing once. The sample was blood. These receptors all stem from a woman in her 70s in good health.

This clonotype was detected a few times. This chain connects TRBV12-3 or TRBV12-4 to TRBJ1-2, with 9 bases lining up with TRBD1. The CDR3 runs 16 residues. Trimming took 6 bases from V and 1 from J; bases not matched to a gene: 9. CDR3 loop: CASRSTGTGFNYGYTF. The CDR3 nucleotides read TGTGCCAGCAGATCTACCGGGACAGGGTTTAACTATGGCTACACCTTC.

This clonotype occurred a few times. V gene TRBV29-1 combines with J gene TRBJ1-4; no reliable D call. The germline V and J ends were trimmed by 3 bases and 7 bases, with 15 bases remaining between them. The CDR3 contains 14 residues. Germline CDR1 SQVTM, CDR2 ANQGSEA. The CDR3 region has the DNA TGCAGCGTTGATTCTGGGAGGGTTGGTGAAAAACTGTTTTTT. Protein product: CSVDSGRVGEKLFF.

This clonotype was detected once. The chain is built from TRBV5-1 and TRBJ2-3; D remains ambiguous. V was cut by 4 bases and J by 2 bases, with 11 bases left in between. The CDR3 runs to 14 residues. Germline V gene data show CDR1 as SGHRS and CDR2 as YFSETQ. CDR3: CASSLLRLTDTQYF. The DNA for the CDR3 is TGCGCCAGCAGCCTTCTAAGGCTCACAGATACGCAGTATTTT.

This clonotype was counted a few times. The chain has TRBV6-5 and TRBJ2-2; D gene ambiguous. The CDR3 runs 15 residues. Germline V lookup: CDR1 MNHEY, CDR2 SVGAGI. The V and J ends lost 0 bases and 4 bases respectively, with 9 bases between them. CDR3 in DNA: TGTGCCAGCAGTTACTCGAACGCTGTCACCGGGGAGCTGTTTTTT. It encodes CASSYSNAVTGELFF.

The chain joins TRBV20-1 to TRBJ1-5; 9 bases agree with TRBD1. In germline, CDR1 is DFQATT, CDR2 SNEGSKA (reference sequence). The CDR3 totals 15 residues. The CDR3 sequence: CNADSGQGSNQPQHF. CDR3 DNA: TGCAATGCCGACTCAGGACAGGGGAGCAATCAGCCCCAGCATTTT.

The chain carries TRBV5-1 and TRBJ1-2; D is uncertain. V dropped 0 bases and J dropped 4 bases, with 10 bases sitting between them. In germline, CDR1 is SGHRS, CDR2 YFSETQ. This CDR3 region has 14 residues. This CDR3 is CASSLGDRGYGYTF. CDR3 nucleotides: TGCGCCAGCAGCTTGGGGGATCGTGGCTATGGCTACACCTTC.

CDR3 nucleotide sequence: TGTGCCACCAGTGGTAGCGGGAGGAATGAGCAGTTCTTC. Encoded protein: CATSGSGRNEQFF. The V gene is TRBV24-1, the J gene TRBJ2-5; 10 bases are a match to TRBD2. The J call may be mistaken, given a closer DNA end match to TRBJ2-1. Germline assignment: CDR1 KGHDR and CDR2 SFDVKD. This CDR3 has 13 residues.

The CDR3 region has the DNA TGTGCCAGCAGTCGACAGGTGCAAAATACGCAGTATTTT. Encoded protein: CASSRQVQNTQYF. The V and J genes are TRBV3-1 and TRBJ2-3; perhaps TRBD1 as D (6 bases). The length of the CDR3 is 13 residues. Germline V gives CDR1 LGHDT, CDR2 YNNKEL (reference sequence). V was shortened by 6 bases and J by 7 bases, with 14 bases between the two germline ends.

This clonotype was counted at least ten times. The rearrangement joins TRBV20-1 to TRBJ2-5; D may match TRBD1 or TRBD2 (5 bases each). Trimming stripped 5 bases from V and 4 bases from J, with 11 bases between. Germline V gives CDR1 DFQATT, CDR2 SNEGSKA (reference sequence). The CDR3 extends over 12 amino acids. CDR3 loop: CSAPGDGETQYF. CDR3 sequence (DNA): TGCAGTGCTCCTGGGGACGGAGAGACCCAGTACTTC.

V gene TRBV5-5 combines with J gene TRBJ2-5; 8 bases are a match to TRBD1. This CDR3 region has 16 residues. The germline gives CDR1 SGHKS, CDR2 YYEKEE (reference sequence). With V trimmed by 4 bases and J by 3 bases, 11 bases remained unmatched. CDR3 region: CASSLFTGTGEETQYF. CDR3 DNA sequence: TGTGCCAGCAGCCTGTTTACTGGGACAGGAGAAGAGACCCAGTACTTC.

This clonotype was seen only a few times. The genes are TRBV19 and TRBJ2-3; TRBD1 is a possible D gene (6 bases). Germline values: CDR1 LNHDA, CDR2 SQIVND (reference sequence). Trimming took 5 bases from V and 5 from J, leaving 17 bases between them. The CDR3 contains 15 residues. CDR3 DNA sequence: TGTGCCAGTAGTTCAACAGGGTTGGGTGGAGATACGCAGTATTTT. Translating it yields CASSSTGLGGDTQYF.

V gene TRBV7-2 combines with J gene TRBJ2-5, with 10 bases that match TRBD2. From germline, CDR1 is SGHTA and CDR2 FQGNSA. The J segment lost 4 bases and the V segment lost 8 bases, leaving 7 bases of the junction unmatched. CDR3 length: 14 residues. CDR3 nucleotide sequence: TGTGCCAGCTCTAGCGGGAGCGTTGGAGAGACCCAGTACTTC. Its protein product is CASSSGSVGETQYF.

The V gene is TRBV10-3, the J gene TRBJ2-7; no clear D. V was cut by 3 bases and J by 6 bases, with 6 bases left in between. Germline values: CDR1 ENHRY, CDR2 SYGVKD. The CDR3 has 11 residues. The CDR3 protein is CAISDLSEQYF. In DNA form, the CDR3 reads TGTGCCATCAGTGACTTGAGCGAGCAGTACTTC.

The J gene is TRBJ2-7, the V gene TRBV20-1, with D maybe TRBD1 (6 bases). The CDR3 has 14 amino acids. Germline lookup yields CDR1 DFQATT and CDR2 SNEGSKA (reference sequence). V was cut by 1 base and J by 2 bases, with 12 bases left in between. The CDR3 DNA is TGCAGTGCTAGAGTACGGGACATGCCCTACGAGCAGTACTTC. This encodes CSARVRDMPYEQYF.

This clonotype has more than one count but fewer than ten. The J gene is TRBJ2-5, the V gene TRBV3-1; 7 bases line up with TRBD1. Judging by the DNA end, TRBJ2-7 fits better; the J call may be wrong. There are 14 residues in the CDR3. Germline V gives CDR1 LGHDT, CDR2 YNNKEL (reference sequence). For the CDR3, the DNA is TGTGCCAGCAGCCTCCCAGGGGGAACCTACGAGCAGTACTTC. Translation: CASSLPGGTYEQYF.

This sequence joins TRBV7-2 and TRBJ2-3; D remains unclear. Looked up from germline, CDR1 is SGHTA and CDR2 is FQGNSA. The CDR3 consists of 12 residues. Trimming pared 2 bases from V and 5 bases from J, leaving 5 bases between. CDR3 in amino acids: CASSLQLDTQYF. In nucleotides, the CDR3 is TGTGCCAGCAGCTTACAGTTAGATACGCAGTATTTT.

This clonotype was observed a handful of times. This chain uses TRBV2 with TRBJ2-1, with a weak D call TRBD2 (6 bases). The CDR3 length is 15 residues. With 8 bases removed from V and 4 bases from J, the gap between germline ends came to 18 bases. Per germline, CDR1 SNHLY and CDR2 FYNNEI. The CDR3 DNA follows: TGTGCCAGCGACCGGGACTCCCGAATATACAATGAGCAGTTCTTC. Encoded protein: CASDRDSRIYNEQFF.

A few counts support this clonotype. One end of the junction fails to match germline, which may point to a read error. This chain joins TRBV6-2 or TRBV6-3 and TRBJ2-1; perhaps TRBD2 as D (6 bases). This CDR3 is built from 16 residues. CDR1 is MNHEY, CDR2 SVGEGT, per germline. This CDR3 reads CASSYSARESGNEQFF. In DNA form, the CDR3 reads TGTGCCAGTAGTTACTCTGCGCGGGAATCTGGGAATGAGCAGTTCTTC.

The chain joins TRBV13 to TRBJ2-1; D not resolved. The DNA end is a closer match to TRBJ2-7, so the J assignment may be wrong. This CDR3 is 12 amino acids long. The germline V gene encodes CDR1 PRHDT and CDR2 FYEKMQ (reference sequence). CDR3 bases: TGTGCCAGCAGCTTTATAAACTACGAGCAGTACTTC. Translating it yields CASSFINYEQYF.

This clonotype showed up many times. This chain uses TRBV14 with TRBJ2-7; no firm D call. CDR3 length: 11 amino acids. Germline V lookup: CDR1 SGHDN, CDR2 FVKESK. V was shortened by 3 bases and J by 3 bases, with 3 bases between the two germline ends. Here the CDR3 DNA reads TGTGCCAGCAGCCACGGCTACGAGCAGTACTTC. The encoded protein is CASSHGYEQYF.

This clonotype occurred many times. This chain links TRBV4-3 with TRBJ1-5; 7 nucleotides line up with TRBD1. The CDR3 extends over 14 amino acids. CDR1 LGHNA and CDR2 YSLEER come from the germline V gene. V was pared by 2 bases and J by 7 bases, with 5 bases of the junction left unmatched. The CDR3 region is CASSQNRGSQPQHF. CDR3 in DNA: TGCGCCAGCAGCCAAAACAGGGGATCGCAGCCCCAGCATTTT.

The chain recombines TRBV7-2 with TRBJ2-7, with 11 positions matching TRBD2. Losses at the gene ends were 4 bases for V and 2 bases for J; bases not matched to a gene: 7. Germline V gives CDR1 SGHTA, CDR2 FQGNSA. The CDR3 is made up of 16 amino acids. This CDR3 reads CASSWGLAEGTYEQYF. CDR3 nucleotide sequence: TGTGCCAGCAGCTGGGGACTAGCGGAAGGAACCTACGAGCAGTACTTC.

This clonotype was detected ten times or more. The chain is built from TRBV28 and TRBJ2-7, with D tentatively TRBD2 (6 bases). Germline V gives CDR1 MDHEN, CDR2 SYDVKM. Trimming removed 3 bases from V and 4 bases from J, with 13 bases in between. This CDR3 has 14 residues. The CDR3 is CASSFGTGLYEQYF. The DNA for the CDR3 is TGTGCCAGCAGTTTCGGGACTGGGCTTTACGAGCAGTACTTC.

At least ten counts were recorded for this clonotype. V gene TRBV20-1 combines with J gene TRBJ2-5; TRBD1 aligns across 8 bases. Trimming removed 4 bases from V and 5 bases from J; junction bases left unmatched: 15. This CDR3 spans 16 amino acids. Germline V gene data show CDR1 as DFQATT and CDR2 as SNEGSKA (reference sequence). CDR3 residues: CSATLGLTGVLETQYF. In nucleotides, the CDR3 is TGCAGTGCTACTCTGGGGCTGACAGGGGTGCTCGAGACCCAGTACTTC.

This clonotype was counted a few times. The chain employs TRBV5-1 and TRBJ1-5; perhaps TRBD1 as D (5 bases). Germline V gives CDR1 SGHRS, CDR2 YFSETQ. The CDR3 runs 15 residues. Trimming shortened V by 3 bases and J by 5 bases, and 15 bases separated the two germline ends. Here the CDR3 DNA reads TGCGCCAGCAGCTCTGGCGGGGGGTCGGATCAGCCCCAGCATTTT. Translated, it gives CASSSGGGSDQPQHF.

This clonotype was detected many times. The rearrangement uses TRBV7-2 and TRBJ2-3, with a weak D call TRBD1 (5 bases). Germline V gene lookup returns CDR1 SGHTA and CDR2 FQGNSA. This CDR3 has 13 residues. The V and J ends lost 1 base and 9 bases respectively, with 11 bases between them. The CDR3 DNA reads TGTGCCAGCAGCTTAGATGGCGACAGCACGCAGTATTTT. This encodes CASSLDGDSTQYF.